A single sample gave rise to the 13 T cell receptor beta chains below, sequenced in a study of blood T cell repertoires in COVID-19. The repertoire was sequenced with immunoSEQ multiplex PCR; TCRdb's copy has only in-frame clones and lacks some. This sample has 120,000 to 150,000 clones, with approximately 80% found just once. Sequenced input: peripheral blood. These receptors were taken from a man aged 55 to 70 with active or convalescent COVID-19.

The gene calls are TRBV3-1 (or the pseudogene TRBV3-2) and TRBJ1-2, with D perhaps matching TRBD1 (5 bases). This CDR3 comprises 14 residues. The germline V gene encodes CDR1 LGHDT and CDR2 YNNKEL (reference sequence). V was clipped by 0 bases and J by 4 bases, with 9 bases between them. CDR3 protein: CASSQEGQPYGYTF. As DNA, the CDR3 is TGTGCCAGCAGCCAAGAGGGGCAGCCCTATGGCTACACCTTC.

The chain combines TRBV6-5 with TRBJ1-3; 10 bases align to TRBD1. The V gene end was trimmed by 6 bases and the J gene end by 4 bases; junction bases not matched to a gene: 6. CDR1 and CDR2 (germline): MNHEY, SVGAGI. The CDR3 covers 15 residues. DNA of the CDR3: TGTGCCAGCAGCACCGGGACAGGGGTCGGAAACACCATATATTTT. Translated, it gives CASSTGTGVGNTIYF.

This clone appeared a few times. The chain combines TRBV5-1 with TRBJ1-6; D unresolved. This CDR3 is built from 13 residues. The ends were cut back, 3 bases at V and 5 bases at J, with 6 bases in the middle. Germline-derived CDR1 and CDR2 are SGHRS and YFSETQ. CDR3 sequence (DNA): TGCGCCAGCAGCTCCGGAGATAATTCACCCCTCCACTTT. Protein sequence: CASSSGDNSPLHF.

J is TRBJ2-1 and V is TRBV2; TRBD2 might be the D (5 bases). CDR1 SNHLY and CDR2 FYNNEI come from the germline V gene. The CDR3 is 14 residues long. Trimming left V 7 bases short and J 7 bases short, with 17 bases between. This CDR3 reads CASKDSLSWNEQFF. The DNA of the CDR3 is TGTGCCAGCAAGGACTCCCTATCTTGGAATGAGCAGTTCTTC.

The chain couples TRBV7-9 to TRBJ1-2; 8 positions agree with TRBD1. The CDR3 totals 15 residues. J gave up 4 bases and V 5 bases, and 9 bases lay outside the gene matches. Germline lookup yields CDR1 SEHNR and CDR2 FQNEAQ (reference sequence). The CDR3 here is CASSTGGGITYGYTF. CDR3 DNA: TGTGCCAGCAGCACAGGGGGGGGTATCACCTATGGCTACACCTTC.

The chain recombines TRBV6-5 with TRBJ1-2; TRBD1 aligns across 8 bases. CDR3 length equals 14 residues. The V gene's germline CDR1 is MNHEY and CDR2 SVGAGI. Unmatched junction bases numbered 8, after V lost 4 bases and J lost 7 bases. The CDR3 bases are TGTGCCAGCAGTTGGGGCAGGGGGCAAAGTGGCTACACCTTC. Encoded protein: CASSWGRGQSGYTF.

The chain joins TRBV19 to TRBJ2-1; 12 bases match TRBD2. The CDR3 runs 16 residues. The junction had 8 bases not matched to a gene; V was cut back by 3 bases and J by 8 bases. The germline V gene encodes CDR1 LNHDA and CDR2 SQIVND (reference sequence). This CDR3 is CASSITSGGTPHEQFF. The CDR3 bases are TGTGCCAGTAGTATCACTAGCGGGGGGACACCTCATGAGCAGTTCTTC.

The rearrangement joins TRBV27 to TRBJ1-2; 8 bases fit TRBD1. Germline V gene sequence: CDR1 MNHEY, CDR2 SMNVEV (reference sequence). J lost 4 bases, V lost 6 bases, and 16 bases had no gene match. This CDR3 contains 17 residues. CDR3: CASSRGHTTAGSYGYTF. CDR3 sequence (DNA): TGTGCCAGCAGCAGGGGGCACACCACAGCAGGGAGCTATGGCTACACCTTC.

The count of this clone is one. This chain connects TRBV5-6 to TRBJ2-3; the match to TRBD1 covers 8 bases. This CDR3 region has 15 residues. Germline lookup yields CDR1 SGHDT and CDR2 YYEEEE. V shed 0 bases and J 7 bases; nucleotides not matched to a gene: 7. The CDR3 reads CASSLGTGNRNTQYF. The CDR3 DNA is TGTGCCAGCAGCTTGGGGACAGGGAATCGGAATACGCAGTATTTT.

Details on this clone: Other DNA sequences in the same sample also yield this CDR3. V gene TRBV5-1 combines with J gene TRBJ2-1, with 13 bases lining up with TRBD2. V gave up 5 bases and J gave up 6 bases; unmatched junction bases: 8. The CDR3 totals 16 residues. Per the germline V gene, CDR1 is SGHRS and CDR2 is YFSETQ. CDR3 in amino acids: CASSSRTSGRPNEQFF. The CDR3 region has the DNA TGCGCCAGCAGTTCCCGGACTAGCGGGAGACCCAATGAGCAGTTCTTC.

The chain employs TRBV9 and TRBJ2-3; tentatively, D is TRBD2 (5 bases). V lost 4 bases, J lost 7 bases, and 22 bases lay in between. Germline-derived CDR1 and CDR2 are SGDLS and YYNGEE. The CDR3 has 16 residues. The CDR3 reads CASSPMTTSQGNTQYF. The CDR3 region has the DNA TGTGCCAGCAGCCCGATGACTACTTCACAAGGAAATACGCAGTATTTT. Full variable domain (rest looked up from reference TRBV9 and TRBJ2-3): DSGVTQTPKHLITATGQRVTLRCSPRSGDLSVYWYQQSLDQGLQFLIQYYNGEERAKGNILERFSAQQFPDLHSELNLSSLELGDSALYFCASSPMTTSQGNTQYFGPGTRLTVL.

The rearrangement links TRBV7-3 to TRBJ2-7; tentatively, D is TRBD1 (6 bases). The germline V and J ends were trimmed by 5 bases and 5 bases, with 16 bases remaining between them. Germline CDR1 and CDR2: SGHTA and FQGTGA. The CDR3 extends over 14 amino acids. Here the CDR3 DNA reads TGTGCCAGCAGCCCCGGGACCAGGGGCCACGAGCAGTACTTC. Residues: CASSPGTRGHEQYF. The full variable domain, in which reference TRBV7-3 and TRBJ2-7 provide the parts outside the CDR3, is GAGVSQTPSNKVTEKGKYVELRCDPISGHTALYWYRQSLGQGPEFLIYFQGTGAADDSGLPNDRFFAVRPEGSVSTLKIQRTERGDSAVYLCASSPGTRGHEQYFGPGTRLTVT.

CDR3 nucleotides: TGTGCCAGCAGCTTAGACTTCGGGGGACTAGCGGGAGAGGATGAGCAGTTCTTC. This sequence encodes CASSLDFGGLAGEDEQFF. The chain employs TRBV7-3 and TRBJ2-1, with TRBD2 matching 14 bases. V shed 2 bases, J shed 8 bases, and the junction held 11 bases outside the gene matches. This CDR3 comprises 18 residues. Germline V gene sequence: CDR1 SGHTA, CDR2 FQGTGA.